The rows below give T cell receptor beta chains drawn from one sample of a study of memory CD4+ T cells and cytomegalovirus serostatus. Clones were read by immunoSEQ multiplex PCR, and TCRdb kept only the in-frame ones, dropping some. In the table there are more than 55,000 clones, 75% to 90% of which are singletons. The sequenced material came from memory CD4+ T cells from blood. The receptors shown here come from an adult in good health and CMV-seronegative. Each CDR3 is given with its conserved first and last residue. A D gene is named only where the DNA matches it firmly. Clone sizes are given selectively: once, few, many, or a class where the clone is expanded.

clone_size: NA; v_call: TRBV19; j_call: TRBJ2-3; d_call: NA; cdr3_aa: CASSRGGSTDTQYF; cdr3_nt: TGTGCCAGTAGCCGGGGAGGTTCAACAGATACGCAGTATTTT
clone_size: NA; v_call: TRBV6-1; j_call: TRBJ2-7; d_call: TRBD2; cdr3_aa: CASSDEGGPSYEQYF; cdr3_nt: TGTGCCAGCAGTGACGAGGGAGGGCCAAGCTACGAGCAGTACTTC
clone_size: NA; v_call: TRBV7-6; j_call: TRBJ1-1; d_call: NA; cdr3_aa: CASRPFGLSQSAAFF; cdr3_nt: TGTGCCAGCAGACCATTCGGACTCTCGCAGTCAGCGGCTTTCTTT
clone_size: few; v_call: TRBV18; j_call: TRBJ1-5; d_call: NA; cdr3_aa: CASSLEPNQPQHF; cdr3_nt: TGTGCCAGCTCACTGGAACCAAATCAGCCCCAGCATTTT
clone_size: NA; v_call: TRBV21-1; j_call: TRBJ2-5; d_call: NA; cdr3_aa: CASSPRGTGEETQYF; cdr3_nt: TGTGCCAGCAGCCCCCGGGGGACAGGGGAAGAGACCCAGTACTTC
clone_size: NA; v_call: TRBV6-5; j_call: TRBJ1-6; d_call: TRBD1; cdr3_aa: CASRLKGTANSPLHF; cdr3_nt: TGTGCCAGCAGGCTAAAGGGGACAGCTAATTCACCCCTCCACTTT
clone_size: NA; v_call: TRBV7-2; j_call: TRBJ1-4; d_call: NA; cdr3_aa: CASSHRPVDFNEKLFF; cdr3_nt: TGTGCCAGCAGCCACCGGCCAGTGGACTTTAATGAAAAACTGTTTTTT
clone_size: few; v_call: TRBV7-9; j_call: TRBJ1-1; d_call: NA; cdr3_aa: CASSPNTGGAFF; cdr3_nt: TGTGCCAGCAGCCCCAACACGGGGGGAGCTTTCTTT
clone_size: NA; v_call: TRBV5-4; j_call: TRBJ2-2; d_call: NA; cdr3_aa: CASSLRQAGVGELFF; cdr3_nt: TGTGCCAGCAGCTTGAGGCAGGCTGGGGTGGGGGAGCTGTTTTTT
clone_size: NA; v_call: TRBV5-8; j_call: TRBJ1-1; d_call: NA; cdr3_aa: CASSWLVLSNTEAFF; cdr3_nt: TGTGCCAGCAGCTGGCTGGTCCTATCGAACACTGAAGCTTTCTTT
clone_size: NA; v_call: TRBV5-1; j_call: TRBJ2-6; d_call: NA; cdr3_aa: CASSLGGASGANVLTF; cdr3_nt: TGCGCCAGCAGCTTGGGAGGGGCCTCTGGGGCCAACGTCCTGACTTTC
clone_size: NA; v_call: TRBV7-3; j_call: TRBJ2-1; d_call: NA; cdr3_aa: CASTPGGAKSYNEQFF; cdr3_nt: TGTGCCAGCACCCCTGGGGGGGCCAAGTCCTACAATGAGCAGTTCTTC
clone_size: NA; v_call: TRBV19; j_call: TRBJ1-1; d_call: NA; cdr3_aa: CASSILPRRDTEAFF; cdr3_nt: TGTGCCAGTAGTATACTTCCGCGCCGGGACACTGAAGCTTTCTTT
clone_size: once; v_call: TRBV4-1; j_call: TRBJ1-4; d_call: NA; cdr3_aa: CASSQEAAGDEKLFF; cdr3_nt: TGCGCCAGCAGCCAAGAGGCGGCAGGGGATGAAAAACTGTTTTTT
clone_size: NA; v_call: TRBV5-1; j_call: TRBJ2-7; d_call: TRBD1; cdr3_aa: CASSIGQGSYEQYF; cdr3_nt: TGCGCCAGCAGCATAGGACAGGGCTCCTACGAGCAGTACTTC
clone_size: NA; v_call: TRBV11-1; j_call: TRBJ2-3; d_call: TRBD2; cdr3_aa: CASSLRLAATDTQYF; cdr3_nt: TGTGCCAGCAGCTTGAGACTAGCGGCCACAGATACGCAGTATTTT
clone_size: NA; v_call: TRBV6-5; j_call: TRBJ1-6; d_call: NA; cdr3_aa: CASSYSMARFEPLHF; cdr3_nt: TGTGCCAGCAGTTACTCGATGGCCCGATTTGAACCCCTCCACTTT
clone_size: NA; v_call: TRBV2; j_call: TRBJ1-2; d_call: NA; cdr3_aa: CASSESVAYGYTF; cdr3_nt: TGTGCCAGCAGTGAATCGGTCGCCTATGGCTACACCTTC
clone_size: few; v_call: TRBV2; j_call: TRBJ2-5; d_call: TRBD2; cdr3_aa: CASSESGNSQETQYF; cdr3_nt: TGTGCCAGCAGTGAAAGCGGGAACAGCCAAGAGACCCAGTACTTC
clone_size: once; v_call: TRBV7-7; j_call: TRBJ2-6; d_call: NA; cdr3_aa: CAVRFSGANVLTF; cdr3_nt: TGTGCTGTTAGGTTCTCTGGGGCCAACGTCCTGACTTTC
clone_size: NA; v_call: TRBV4-2; j_call: TRBJ2-5; d_call: TRBD2; cdr3_aa: CASSQVSLAGEGETQYF; cdr3_nt: TGTGCCAGCAGCCAAGTCTCACTAGCGGGAGAGGGGGAGACCCAGTACTTC
clone_size: NA; v_call: TRBV7-9; j_call: TRBJ1-1; d_call: TRBD1; cdr3_aa: CASSPRTGPEAFF; cdr3_nt: TGTGCCAGCAGCCCTCGGACAGGCCCTGAAGCTTTCTTT
clone_size: NA; v_call: TRBV6-6; j_call: TRBJ2-3; d_call: TRBD2; cdr3_aa: CASSLGAGDTLDTQYF; cdr3_nt: TGTGCCAGCAGTTTAGGGGCGGGAGACACGCTAGATACGCAGTATTTT
clone_size: NA; v_call: TRBV6-6; j_call: TRBJ1-1; d_call: NA; cdr3_aa: CASWGGQNTEAFF; cdr3_nt: TGTGCCAGCTGGGGCGGGCAGAACACTGAAGCTTTCTTT
clone_size: NA; v_call: TRBV7-9; j_call: TRBJ2-7; d_call: NA; cdr3_aa: CASSLPDFEQYF; cdr3_nt: TGTGCCAGCAGCTTACCAGATTTCGAGCAGTACTTC
clone_size: NA; v_call: TRBV6-5; j_call: TRBJ2-1; d_call: NA; cdr3_aa: CASSYSSETIQFF; cdr3_nt: TGTGCCAGCAGTTACTCGAGCGAGACTATACAGTTCTTC
clone_size: NA; v_call: TRBV6-5; j_call: TRBJ1-2; d_call: NA; cdr3_aa: CASTTPPYGYTF; cdr3_nt: TGTGCCAGCACCACCCCCCCCTATGGCTACACCTTC
clone_size: NA; v_call: TRBV19; j_call: TRBJ2-4; d_call: TRBD1; cdr3_aa: CASSPRQGNLAKNIQYF; cdr3_nt: TGTGCCAGTAGTCCAAGACAGGGGAATCTAGCCAAAAACATTCAGTACTTC
clone_size: NA; v_call: TRBV5-1; j_call: TRBJ2-6; d_call: NA; cdr3_aa: CASSLGGRGSGNSGANVLTF; cdr3_nt: TGCGCCAGCAGCTTGGGGGGACGGGGCAGTGGAAACTCTGGGGCCAACGTCCTGACTTTC
clone_size: few; v_call: TRBV18; j_call: TRBJ2-5; d_call: TRBD1; cdr3_aa: CASSLLPTGTVRGETQYF; cdr3_nt: TGTGCCAGCTCACTTCTCCCTACCGGGACAGTCCGGGGCGAGACCCAGTACTTC